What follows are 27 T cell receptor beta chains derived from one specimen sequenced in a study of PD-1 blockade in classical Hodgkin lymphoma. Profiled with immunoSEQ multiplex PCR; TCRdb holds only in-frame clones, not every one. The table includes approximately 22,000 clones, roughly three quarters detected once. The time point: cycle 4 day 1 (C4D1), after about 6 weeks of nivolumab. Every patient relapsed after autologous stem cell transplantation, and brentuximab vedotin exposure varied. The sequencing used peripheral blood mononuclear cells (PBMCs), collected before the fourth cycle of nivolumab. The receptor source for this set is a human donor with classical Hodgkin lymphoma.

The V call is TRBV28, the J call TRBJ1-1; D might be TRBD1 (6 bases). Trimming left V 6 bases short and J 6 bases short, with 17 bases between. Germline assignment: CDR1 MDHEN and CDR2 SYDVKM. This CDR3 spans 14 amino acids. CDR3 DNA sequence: TGTGCCAGCAGAAATAGTGGGGGGCTGGCTGAAGCTTTCTTT. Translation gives CASRNSGGLAEAFF. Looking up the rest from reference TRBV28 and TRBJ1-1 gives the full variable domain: DVKVTQSSRYLVKRTGEKVFLECVQDMDHENMFWYRQDPGLGLRLIYFSYDVKMKEKGDIPEGYSVSREKKERFSLILESASTNQTSMYLCASRNSGGLAEAFFGQGTRLTVV.

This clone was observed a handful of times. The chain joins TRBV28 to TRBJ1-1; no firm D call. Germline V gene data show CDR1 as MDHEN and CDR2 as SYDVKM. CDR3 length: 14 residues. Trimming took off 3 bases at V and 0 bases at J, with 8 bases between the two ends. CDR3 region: CASSLPTLNTEAFF. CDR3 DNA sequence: TGTGCCAGCAGTTTGCCAACCCTGAACACTGAAGCTTTCTTT.

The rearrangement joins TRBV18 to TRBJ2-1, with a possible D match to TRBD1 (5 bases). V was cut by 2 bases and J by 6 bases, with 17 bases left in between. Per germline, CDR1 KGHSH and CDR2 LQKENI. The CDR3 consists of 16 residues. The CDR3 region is CASSPETGLSFNEQFF. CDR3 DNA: TGTGCCAGCTCACCAGAAACAGGTTTATCATTCAATGAGCAGTTCTTC.

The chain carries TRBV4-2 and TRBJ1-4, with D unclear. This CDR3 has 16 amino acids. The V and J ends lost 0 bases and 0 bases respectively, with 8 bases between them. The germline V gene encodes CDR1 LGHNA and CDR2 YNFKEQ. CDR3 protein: CASSQEATTTNEKLFF. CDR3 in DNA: TGTGCCAGCAGCCAAGAAGCGACAACAACTAATGAAAAACTGTTTTTT.

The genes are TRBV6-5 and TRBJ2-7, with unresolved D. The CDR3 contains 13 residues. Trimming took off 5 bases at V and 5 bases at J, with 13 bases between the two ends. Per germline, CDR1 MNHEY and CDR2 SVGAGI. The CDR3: CASSESPLNEQYF. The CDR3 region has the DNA TGTGCCAGCAGTGAATCCCCCCTCAACGAGCAGTACTTC.

CDR3 protein: CAISEGYSYEQYF. The CDR3 nucleotides are TGTGCCATCAGTGAAGGATACTCCTACGAGCAGTACTTC. The V and J genes are TRBV10-3 and TRBJ2-7, with no clear D. CDR3 length: 13 residues. The germline V gene encodes CDR1 ENHRY and CDR2 SYGVKD. V was clipped by 3 bases and J by 0 bases, with 6 bases between them.

The CDR3 sequence is CSVEDGHSGEKLFF. The CDR3 DNA is TGCAGCGTTGAAGACGGACATTCTGGTGAAAAACTGTTTTTT. The chain recombines TRBV29-1 with TRBJ1-4, with D maybe TRBD1 (5 bases). Trimming cost V 0 bases and J 7 bases, with 12 bases left between them. The CDR3 runs 14 residues. The V gene's germline CDR1 is SQVTM and CDR2 ANQGSEA.

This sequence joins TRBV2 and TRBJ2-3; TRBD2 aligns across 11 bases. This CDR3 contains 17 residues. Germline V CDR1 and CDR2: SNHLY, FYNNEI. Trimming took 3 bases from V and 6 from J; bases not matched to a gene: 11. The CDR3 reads CASSEEIAGGRFDTQYF. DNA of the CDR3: TGTGCCAGCAGTGAGGAAATAGCGGGGGGGCGTTTCGATACGCAGTATTTT.

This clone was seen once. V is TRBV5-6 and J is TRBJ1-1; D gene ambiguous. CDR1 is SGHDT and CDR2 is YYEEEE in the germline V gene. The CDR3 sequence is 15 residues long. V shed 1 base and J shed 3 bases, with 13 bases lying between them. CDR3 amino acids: CASSLNFEGYTEAFF. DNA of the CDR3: TGTGCCAGCAGCTTGAACTTCGAAGGTTACACTGAAGCTTTCTTT.

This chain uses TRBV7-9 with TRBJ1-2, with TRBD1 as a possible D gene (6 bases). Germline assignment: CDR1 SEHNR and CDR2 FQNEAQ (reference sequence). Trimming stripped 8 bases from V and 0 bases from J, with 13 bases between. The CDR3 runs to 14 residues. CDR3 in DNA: TGTGCCAGCGGAACCGGGACAACTAACTATGGCTACACCTTC. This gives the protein CASGTGTTNYGYTF.

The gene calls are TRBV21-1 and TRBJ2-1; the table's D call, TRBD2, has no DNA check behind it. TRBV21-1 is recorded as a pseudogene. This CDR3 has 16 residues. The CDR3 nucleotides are TGTGCCAGCAGCACCACTAGCGGGGGAAGCTACAATGAGCAGTTCTTC. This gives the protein CASSTTSGGSYNEQFF.

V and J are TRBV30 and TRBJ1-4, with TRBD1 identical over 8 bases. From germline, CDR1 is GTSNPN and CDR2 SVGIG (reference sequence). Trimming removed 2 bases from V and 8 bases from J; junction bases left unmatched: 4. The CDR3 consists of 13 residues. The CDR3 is CAWSRQGKEKLFF. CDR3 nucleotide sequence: TGTGCCTGGAGTCGACAGGGGAAGGAAAAACTGTTTTTT.

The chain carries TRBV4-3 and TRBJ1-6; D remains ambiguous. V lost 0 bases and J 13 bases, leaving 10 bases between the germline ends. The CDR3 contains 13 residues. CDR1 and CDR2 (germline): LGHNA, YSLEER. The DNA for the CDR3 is TGCGCCAGCAGCCAAGAACCCCTCTCGCCCCTCCACTTT. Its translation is CASSQEPLSPLHF.

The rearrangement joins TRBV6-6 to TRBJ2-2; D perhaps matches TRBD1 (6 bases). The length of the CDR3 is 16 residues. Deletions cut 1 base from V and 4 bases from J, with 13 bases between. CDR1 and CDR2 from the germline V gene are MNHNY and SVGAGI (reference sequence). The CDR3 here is CASSYWAGVATGELFF. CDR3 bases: TGTGCCAGCAGTTACTGGGCAGGGGTCGCCACCGGGGAGCTGTTTTTT.

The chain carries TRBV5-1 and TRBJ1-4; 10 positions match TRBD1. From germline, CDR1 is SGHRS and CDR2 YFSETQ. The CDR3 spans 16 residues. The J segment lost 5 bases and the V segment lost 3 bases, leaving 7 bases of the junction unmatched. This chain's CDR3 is CASSSRTGGRNEKLFF. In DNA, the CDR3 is TGCGCCAGCAGCTCTCGGACAGGGGGGAGGAATGAAAAACTGTTTTTT.

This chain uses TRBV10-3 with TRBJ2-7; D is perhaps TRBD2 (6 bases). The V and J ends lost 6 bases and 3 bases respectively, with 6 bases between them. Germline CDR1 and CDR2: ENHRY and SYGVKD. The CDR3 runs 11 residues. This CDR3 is CAIRDYYEQYF. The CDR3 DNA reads TGTGCCATCAGGGACTACTACGAGCAGTACTTC.

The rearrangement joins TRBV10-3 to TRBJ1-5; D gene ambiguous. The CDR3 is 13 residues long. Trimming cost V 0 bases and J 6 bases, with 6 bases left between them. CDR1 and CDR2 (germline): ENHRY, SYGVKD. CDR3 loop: CAISESTGQPQHF. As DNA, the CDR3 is TGTGCCATCAGTGAGTCGACGGGTCAGCCCCAGCATTTT.

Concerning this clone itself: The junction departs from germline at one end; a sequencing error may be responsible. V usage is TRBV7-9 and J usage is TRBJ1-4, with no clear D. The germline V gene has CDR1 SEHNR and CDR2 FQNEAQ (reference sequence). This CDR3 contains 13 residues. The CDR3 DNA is TGTGCCAGCAGCCTAGCAACTAATGAAAAACTGTTTTTT. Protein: CASSLATNEKLFF.

In DNA form, the CDR3 reads TGTGCCAGCAAACTAGCGGGGGGGAGCTCCTACAATGAGCAGTTCTTC. Residues: CASKLAGGSSYNEQFF. The chain carries TRBV5-4 and TRBJ2-1; TRBD2 matches at 13 bases. CDR1 SGHNT and CDR2 YYREEE come from the germline V gene (reference sequence). This CDR3 spans 16 amino acids. V shed 6 bases and J 0 bases; nucleotides not matched to a gene: 3.

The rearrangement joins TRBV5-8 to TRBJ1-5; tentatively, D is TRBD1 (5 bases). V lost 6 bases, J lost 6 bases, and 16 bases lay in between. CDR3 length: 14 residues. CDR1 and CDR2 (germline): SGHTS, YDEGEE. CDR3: CASIPDSYSQPQHF. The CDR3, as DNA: TGTGCCAGCATACCCGACAGTTACTCTCAGCCCCAGCATTTT.

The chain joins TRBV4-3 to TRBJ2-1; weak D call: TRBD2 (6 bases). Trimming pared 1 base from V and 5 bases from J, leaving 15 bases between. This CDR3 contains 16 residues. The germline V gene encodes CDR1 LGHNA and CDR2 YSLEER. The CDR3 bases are TGCGCCAGCAGCCAAGGTACCCTGACTAGAAACAATGAGCAGTTCTTC. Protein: CASSQGTLTRNNEQFF.

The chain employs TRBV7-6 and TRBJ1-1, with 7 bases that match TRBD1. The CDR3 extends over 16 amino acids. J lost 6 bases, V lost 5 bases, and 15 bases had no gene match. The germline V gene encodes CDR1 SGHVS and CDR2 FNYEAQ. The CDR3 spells CASSPDRVGGWPEAFF. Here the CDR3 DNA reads TGTGCCAGCAGCCCCGACAGGGTGGGTGGATGGCCTGAAGCTTTCTTT.

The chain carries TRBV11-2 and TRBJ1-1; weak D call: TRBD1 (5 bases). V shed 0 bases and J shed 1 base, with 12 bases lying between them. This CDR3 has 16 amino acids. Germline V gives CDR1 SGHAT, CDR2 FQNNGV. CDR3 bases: TGTGCCAGCAGCTTAGAGTTTGGGGCGAGGAACACTGAAGCTTTCTTT. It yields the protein CASSLEFGARNTEAFF.

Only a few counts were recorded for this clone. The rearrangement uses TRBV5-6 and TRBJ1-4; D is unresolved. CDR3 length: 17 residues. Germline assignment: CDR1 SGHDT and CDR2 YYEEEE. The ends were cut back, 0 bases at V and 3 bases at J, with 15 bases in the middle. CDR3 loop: CASSLGPSTVPNEKLFF. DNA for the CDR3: TGTGCCAGCAGCTTGGGGCCTTCTACAGTACCTAATGAAAAACTGTTTTTT.

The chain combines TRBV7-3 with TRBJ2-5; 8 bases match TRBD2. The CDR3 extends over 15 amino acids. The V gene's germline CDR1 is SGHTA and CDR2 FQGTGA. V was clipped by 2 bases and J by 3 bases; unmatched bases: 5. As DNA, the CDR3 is TGTGCCAGCAGCTTAGGGCGGGGGGTCGAAGAGACCCAGTACTTC. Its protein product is CASSLGRGVEETQYF.

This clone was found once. The chain's CDR3 is CASTGTGGQQPQHF. CDR3 DNA: TGTGCCTCGACCGGGACAGGGGGCCAACAGCCCCAGCATTTT. The chain employs TRBV6-1 and TRBJ1-5, with 12 bases fitting TRBD1. After removal of 11 bases from V and 7 bases from J, the junction contained 9 bases not matched to a gene. The germline gives CDR1 MNHNS, CDR2 SASEGT. The CDR3 spans 14 residues.

Here the CDR3 reads CASSPGARYGYTF. The CDR3 DNA is TGTGCCAGCAGCCCGGGTGCGCGTTATGGCTACACCTTC. The rearrangement joins TRBV6-6 to TRBJ1-2, with D unclear. V lost 6 bases and J 5 bases, leaving 13 bases between the germline ends. CDR1 and CDR2 (germline): MNHNY, SVGAGI (reference sequence). This CDR3 has 13 amino acids.